The following is a T cell receptor beta chain sequence with its context. Its cognate antigen is unknown. This sample is part of a study of cytomegalovirus exposure and HLA in healthy donors. For the study at large: It was reported in a later analysis that the same platform had been used for the 120 or so validation repertoires as for the approximately 670 first-cohort repertoires. Study-level results: The dataset shows that most TCR sequences were rare, while some public TCRs occurred in many donors. According to the study, roughly 160 TCR beta chains were cytomegalovirus-associated.

Clones were read by immunoSEQ multiplex PCR, and TCRdb kept only the in-frame ones, dropping some. Of some 98,000 clones listed, roughly 87% are singletons. V was shortened by 8 bases and J by 2 bases, with 19 bases between the two germline ends. Germline CDR1 and CDR2: LNHNV and YYDKDF (reference sequence). The CDR3 runs to 16 residues. The receptor's source is a woman aged 25 to 39 in good health and CMV-seronegative. The sample comprised PBMCs. The V gene is TRBV15, the J gene TRBJ2-1, with D maybe TRBD2 (5 bases). CDR3 protein: CATVGIAAATYNEQFF. The CDR3 DNA sequence: TGTGCCACCGTCGGGATCGCGGCCGCCACCTACAATGAGCAGTTCTTC.